This passage covers 17 T cell receptor beta chains from one sample sequenced in a study of blood T cell repertoires in COVID-19. Clones were sequenced by immunoSEQ multiplex PCR, and TCRdb holds only the in-frame ones, with some missing. The sample includes roughly 230,000 clones, over 80% seen only once; the top ten take more than 6%. The sample consisted of peripheral blood. These receptors were collected from a woman between 55 and 75 years old with active or convalescent COVID-19.

The chain is built from TRBV29-1 and TRBJ2-5; TRBD1 matches 9 bases. Trimming took 4 bases from V and 2 from J; bases not matched to a gene: 5. The V gene's germline CDR1 is SQVTM and CDR2 ANQGSEA. This CDR3 is built from 14 residues. Written as DNA, the CDR3 is TGCAGCGTTGCCCGGGACAGGGCGCAAGAGACCCAGTACTTC. Residues: CSVARDRAQETQYF. Together with reference TRBV29-1 and TRBJ2-5, the CDR3 gives the full variable domain: SAVISQKPSRDICQRGTSLTIQCQVDSQVTMMFWYRQQPGQSLTLIATANQGSEATYESGFVIDKFPISRPNLTFSTLTVSNMSPEDSSIYLCSVARDRAQETQYFGPGTRLLVL.

The V call is TRBV5-1, the J call TRBJ2-1; 7 bases are a match to TRBD2. The germline V gene has CDR1 SGHRS and CDR2 YFSETQ. V shed 6 bases and J 2 bases; nucleotides not matched to a gene: 8. The CDR3 sequence is 15 residues long. The CDR3 DNA follows: TGCGCCAGCACCGTTCGACTAGCCGCCTACAATGAGCAGTTCTTC. It specifies CASTVRLAAYNEQFF. The whole variable domain, remainder taken from reference TRBV5-1 and TRBJ2-1, is KAGVTQTPRYLIKTRGQQVTLSCSPISGHRSVSWYQQTPGQGLQFLFEYFSETQRNKGNFPGRFSGRQFSNSRSEMNVSTLELGDSALYLCASTVRLAAYNEQFFGPGTRLTVL.

V gene TRBV6-5 combines with J gene TRBJ1-4, with 8 bases identical to TRBD1. The germline V gene has CDR1 MNHEY and CDR2 SVGAGI. CDR3 length: 14 amino acids. V trimming: 6 bases; J trimming: 4 bases; junction bases outside the gene matches: 4. CDR3 sequence (DNA): TGTGCCAGCAGAGCACAGGGGGATAATGAAAAACTGTTTTTT. Encoded protein: CASRAQGDNEKLFF.

The rearrangement uses TRBV5-8 and TRBJ1-2, with a weak D call TRBD1 (5 bases). Germline V gives CDR1 SGHTS, CDR2 YDEGEE. The CDR3 contains 15 residues. V lost 5 bases and J 2 bases, leaving 16 bases between the germline ends. Written as DNA, the CDR3 is TGTGCCAGCAGACGTAGGGAAGGGGCCAACTATGGCTACACCTTC. Its translation: CASRRREGANYGYTF.

The chain combines TRBV19 with TRBJ2-1, with 11 bases lining up with TRBD2. Germline V gene data show CDR1 as LNHDA and CDR2 as SQIVND (reference sequence). The CDR3 is made up of 16 amino acids. Trimming at V came to 4 bases and at J to 7 bases, leaving 9 bases not matched to a gene. The CDR3 sequence: CASSKLGLAGGNEQFF. CDR3 sequence (DNA): TGTGCCAGTAGTAAACTCGGGCTAGCGGGAGGAAATGAGCAGTTCTTC.

V is TRBV18 and J is TRBJ2-1; D is unclear. Looked up from germline, CDR1 is KGHSH and CDR2 is LQKENI. CDR3 length: 12 residues. Between the trimmed V and J ends, which lost 5 bases and 4 bases, there was a span of 6 bases. The CDR3 nucleotides read TGTGCCAGCTCATCGCAGTACAATGAGCAGTTCTTC. Translation gives CASSSQYNEQFF.

This clone occurred a few times. The V call is TRBV2, the J call TRBJ1-6, with D possibly being TRBD1 (6 bases). This CDR3 has 14 amino acids. Germline V gene sequence: CDR1 SNHLY, CDR2 FYNNEI. The V gene lost 4 bases and the J gene lost 8 bases, with 12 bases spanning the gap. The CDR3 bases are TGTGCCAGCAGTGTAGGACAGAAAGATTCACCCCTCCACTTT. Its translation is CASSVGQKDSPLHF.

V and J are TRBV9 and TRBJ1-2; tentative D call: TRBD1 (6 bases). The CDR3 sequence is 15 residues long. CDR1 SGDLS and CDR2 YYNGEE come from the germline V gene. V shed 5 bases and J shed 3 bases, with 17 bases lying between them. DNA for the CDR3: TGTGCCAGCAGTCAACCCACGGCAGGGGACTATGGCTACACCTTC. Translated, it gives CASSQPTAGDYGYTF.

This chain links TRBV4-1 with TRBJ1-6; D uncertain. This CDR3 has 17 amino acids. V dropped 4 bases and J dropped 4 bases, with 17 bases sitting between them. The germline CDR1 and CDR2 sequences are MGHRA and YSYEKL. CDR3 region: CASSPDWEGDYNSPLHF. The DNA of the CDR3 is TGCGCCAGCAGCCCTGACTGGGAGGGAGATTATAATTCACCCCTCCACTTT.

The gene calls are TRBV5-1 and TRBJ2-7, with 7 bases identical to TRBD2. This CDR3 spans 14 amino acids. Germline V lookup: CDR1 SGHRS, CDR2 YFSETQ. The J segment lost 5 bases and the V segment lost 0 bases, leaving 5 bases of the junction unmatched. The CDR3 region has the DNA TGCGCCAGCAGCTTGGAGCGGGACGCGAACGAGCAGTACTTC. This translates into CASSLERDANEQYF.

This rearrangement joins TRBV6-4 to TRBJ2-2; no clear D gene. In germline, CDR1 is MRHNA, CDR2 SNTAGT. V lost 5 bases and J 6 bases, leaving 10 bases between the germline ends. CDR3 length: 13 amino acids. The CDR3 DNA reads as TGTGCCAGCAGTTCTCAGATCCCCGGGGAGCTGTTTTTT. Its protein is CASSSQIPGELFF.

This chain links TRBV6-5 with TRBJ2-1; 10 bases map to TRBD1. Unmatched junction bases numbered 6, after V lost 5 bases and J lost 5 bases. From germline, CDR1 is MNHEY and CDR2 SVGAGI. There are 15 residues in the CDR3. The CDR3 region is CASSIRDRGHNEQFF. The CDR3 nucleotides are TGTGCCAGCAGTATCCGGGACAGGGGCCACAATGAGCAGTTCTTC.

In nucleotides, the CDR3 is TGTGCCAGCAGCTTACGACTAGCGGGAACGGATACGCAGTATTTT. Translation gives CASSLRLAGTDTQYF. V gene TRBV7-3 combines with J gene TRBJ2-3, with 11 nucleotides matching TRBD2. The CDR3 loop spans 15 amino acids. V lost 2 bases and J lost 6; bases outside the gene matches: 4. The germline gives CDR1 SGHTA, CDR2 FQGTGA.

The genes are TRBV12-2 and TRBJ2-7; TRBD1 reflects the table's D call only, with no check against the DNA. TRBV12-2 is an annotated pseudogene. This CDR3 region has 13 residues. The CDR3 DNA reads TGTGCAAGTCGCTTAGACAAATCCTACGAGCAGTACTTC. Translating gives CASRLDKSYEQYF.

The J gene is TRBJ2-4, the V gene TRBV5-5; possible D gene TRBD2, 5 bases. Germline CDR1 is SGHKS and CDR2 is YYEKEE (reference sequence). This CDR3 comprises 13 residues. The ends were cut back, 0 bases at V and 7 bases at J, with 8 bases in the middle. CDR3 sequence: CASSLGSGNIQYF. The DNA for the CDR3 is TGTGCCAGCAGCTTGGGATCGGGGAACATTCAGTACTTC. Complete variable domain (other parts from reference TRBV5-5 and TRBJ2-4): DAGVTQSPTHLIKTRGQQVTLRCSPISGHKSVSWYQQVLGQGPQFIFQYYEKEERGRGNFPDRFSARQFPNYSSELNVNALLLGDSALYLCASSLGSGNIQYFGAGTRLSVL.

This clone appeared once. V usage is TRBV5-6 and J usage is TRBJ2-5; D uncertain. Germline CDR1 is SGHDT and CDR2 is YYEEEE. The CDR3 consists of 14 residues. V dropped 3 bases and J dropped 4 bases, with 13 bases sitting between them. CDR3 sequence reads: CASSYPLGAETQYF. The CDR3 bases are TGTGCCAGCAGCTACCCCCTCGGAGCAGAGACCCAGTACTTC.

The chain employs TRBV4-1 and TRBJ2-5; TRBD1 might be the D (6 bases). The CDR3 runs 13 residues. Germline CDR1 is MGHRA and CDR2 is YSYEKL. Trimming pared 0 bases from V and 4 bases from J, leaving 6 bases between. This chain's CDR3 is CASSQEGGETQYF. The CDR3 coding sequence is TGCGCCAGCAGCCAAGAAGGGGGAGAGACCCAGTACTTC.